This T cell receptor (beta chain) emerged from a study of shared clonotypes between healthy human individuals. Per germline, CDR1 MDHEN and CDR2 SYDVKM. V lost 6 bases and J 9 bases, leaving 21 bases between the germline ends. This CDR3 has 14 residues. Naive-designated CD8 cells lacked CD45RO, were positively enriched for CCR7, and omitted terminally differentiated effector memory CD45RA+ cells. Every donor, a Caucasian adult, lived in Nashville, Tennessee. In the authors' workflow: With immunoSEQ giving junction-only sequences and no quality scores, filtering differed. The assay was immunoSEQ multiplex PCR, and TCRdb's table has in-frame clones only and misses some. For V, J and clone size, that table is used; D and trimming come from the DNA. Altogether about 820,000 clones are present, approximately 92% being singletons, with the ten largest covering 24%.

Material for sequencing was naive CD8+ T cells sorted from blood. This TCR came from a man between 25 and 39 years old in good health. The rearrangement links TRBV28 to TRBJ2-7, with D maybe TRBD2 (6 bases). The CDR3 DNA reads TGTGCCAGCAGCAGGATACGGAGGGGAGTGGGGCAGTACTTC. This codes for CASSRIRRGVGQYF.